The 13 T cell receptor beta chains reported below all come from one sample, sequenced in a study of beta chain features in type 1 diabetes. Of the isolated RNA, all was reverse transcribed, and so the sequenced material was expressed TCRB transcripts. The repertoire was sequenced with immunoSEQ multiplex PCR; TCRdb's copy has only in-frame clones and lacks some. The top ten hold almost 0.065% of the sample, which has about 470,000 clones, approximately 28% seen once. Source material: naive CD4+ T cells from blood. These receptors all come from a man aged 18 to 35 in good health.

CDR3 region: CASSLGTSGSGETQYF. CDR3 DNA sequence: TGCGCCAGCAGCTTAGGGACTAGCGGGAGTGGTGAGACCCAGTACTTC. V and J are TRBV5-1 and TRBJ2-5, with 14 positions matching TRBD2. CDR1 SGHRS and CDR2 YFSETQ come from the germline V gene. The CDR3 extends over 16 amino acids. J lost 5 bases, V lost 2 bases, and 5 bases had no gene match.

This clone occurred a few times. V is TRBV29-1 and J is TRBJ2-1, with TRBD2 matching over 12 bases. J gave up 0 bases and V 7 bases, and 4 bases lay outside the gene matches. Germline loops: CDR1 SQVTM, CDR2 ANQGSEA. This CDR3 has 15 residues. The CDR3 sequence: CSGASGRASYNEQFF. The CDR3 DNA follows: TGCAGCGGGGCTAGCGGGAGGGCCTCCTACAATGAGCAGTTCTTC.

This chain joins TRBV7-6 and TRBJ2-7; 8 nucleotides match TRBD2. CDR3 length equals 15 residues. CDR1 is SGHVS, CDR2 FNYEAQ, per germline. V trimming: 4 bases; J trimming: 2 bases; junction bases outside the gene matches: 7. In DNA, the CDR3 is TGTGCCAGCAGCTCCCGACTAGCGCCTCCCTACGAGCAGTACTTC. Translation gives CASSSRLAPPYEQYF.

This clone has a handful of counts. The rearrangement uses TRBV6-6 and TRBJ1-2; TRBD1 might be the D (5 bases). Germline CDR1 reads MNHNY; CDR2 reads SVGAGI (reference sequence). Trimming cost V 8 bases and J 8 bases, with 15 bases left between them. The CDR3 has 12 amino acids. The CDR3 region has the DNA TGTGCCAGCTCCCCCGGGGCGCGGGGCTACACCTTC. This sequence encodes CASSPGARGYTF.

J is TRBJ2-3 and V is TRBV15; 11 nucleotides agree with TRBD1. Trimming removed 5 bases from V and 5 bases from J; junction bases left unmatched: 6. Per germline, CDR1 LNHNV and CDR2 YYDKDF (reference sequence). The CDR3 extends over 15 amino acids. CDR3 residues: CATSRRDRGVDTQYF. DNA of the CDR3: TGTGCCACCAGCCGCCGGGACAGGGGGGTAGATACGCAGTATTTT.

This clone was seen a handful of times. This chain uses TRBV9 with TRBJ2-1; 7 bases match TRBD2. CDR1 and CDR2 from the germline V gene are SGDLS and YYNGEE. The CDR3 extends over 16 amino acids. Trimming removed 4 bases from V and 4 bases from J; junction bases left unmatched: 11. CDR3 in amino acids: CASSPLAGVSYNEQFF. The CDR3 DNA reads as TGTGCCAGCAGCCCCTTAGCGGGCGTATCATACAATGAGCAGTTCTTC.

This sequence joins TRBV19 and TRBJ2-1; D gene ambiguous. This CDR3 is built from 16 residues. Per the germline V gene, CDR1 is LNHDA and CDR2 is SQIVND (reference sequence). Trimming cost V 6 bases and J 0 bases, with 15 bases left between them. The CDR3 here is CASRGFGTNSYNEQFF. The CDR3 DNA sequence: TGTGCCAGTAGAGGGTTTGGAACCAACTCCTACAATGAGCAGTTCTTC.

This clone was seen a handful of times. The chain carries TRBV29-1 and TRBJ2-3, with 11 bases fitting TRBD1. The V and J ends lost 4 bases and 6 bases, in that order; junction bases with no gene match: 3. Germline loops: CDR1 SQVTM, CDR2 ANQGSEA. This CDR3 spans 13 amino acids. CDR3 in DNA: TGCAGCGTTGGGACAGGGGGCATGGATACGCAGTATTTT. This gives the protein CSVGTGGMDTQYF.

A few counts support this clone. The V and J genes are TRBV11-2 and TRBJ2-5; TRBD1 agrees at 9 bases. CDR1 SGHAT and CDR2 FQNNGV come from the germline V gene. This CDR3 has 15 amino acids. V was pared by 4 bases and J by 4 bases, with 7 bases of the junction left unmatched. Here the CDR3 DNA reads TGTGCCAGCAGCTCCTGGGACAGGGAGGGAGAGACCCAGTACTTC. As protein: CASSSWDREGETQYF.

The chain carries TRBV29-1 and TRBJ1-1, with a tentative D call TRBD1 (6 bases). The germline CDR1 and CDR2 sequences are SQVTM and ANQGSEA. The CDR3 is 13 amino acids. The V end was cut by 7 bases, the J end by 0 bases, with 12 bases between. This chain's CDR3 is CSARDTMNTEAFF. The DNA for the CDR3 is TGCAGCGCACGGGACACTATGAACACTGAAGCTTTCTTT.

This clone was detected a few times. The V and J genes are TRBV7-2 and TRBJ2-6, with a weak D call TRBD1 (5 bases). The CDR3 loop spans 16 amino acids. CDR1 and CDR2 (germline): SGHTA, FQGNSA. Trimming left V 2 bases short and J 3 bases short, with 11 bases between. This CDR3 reads CASSLLGRVGANVLTF. For the CDR3, the DNA is TGTGCCAGCAGCTTACTGGGCAGGGTTGGGGCCAACGTCCTGACTTTC.

V gene TRBV25-1 combines with J gene TRBJ2-1; 15 nucleotides align to TRBD2. This CDR3 contains 15 residues. The junction had 3 bases not matched to a gene; V was cut back by 5 bases and J by 7 bases. Germline V gives CDR1 MGHDK, CDR2 SYGVNS. The CDR3 DNA reads TGTGCCAGCAGTCCAGGGACTAGCGGGAGGAATGAGCAGTTCTTC. It is translated as CASSPGTSGRNEQFF.

This chain's CDR3 is CASSVDLNEQFF. In DNA form, the CDR3 reads TGCGCCAGCAGTGTGGATTTAAATGAGCAGTTCTTC. The chain joins TRBV5-1 to TRBJ2-1; D ambiguous. The CDR3 contains 12 residues. Germline V CDR1 and CDR2: SGHRS, YFSETQ. Trimming cost V 5 bases and J 7 bases, with 10 bases left between them.